This TCR beta chain comes out of a study of a mutant IDH1 vaccine in newly diagnosed glioma. Study-level background: Previous care, which was radiotherapy, temozolomide, or both, most often involved both. Study-wide results and caveats: Overall, 93.3% of patients had vaccine-induced immune responses.

The time point was: week 47, end of study. One vaccine dose held 300 ug of mutant IDH1 20-mer peptide and came with topical imiquimod. With respect to this clone: Its antigen remains unidentified.

Germline CDR1 LGHNA, CDR2 YNFKEQ. The CDR3 sequence is 17 residues long. Trimming took 1 base from V and 6 from J, leaving 19 bases between them. Sequenced by immunoSEQ multiplex PCR; TCRdb stores in-frame clones only, minus some. The sample carries 45,000 to 55,000 clones, 65% to 85% recorded once. The chain has TRBV4-2 and TRBJ2-1, with D unclear. This sequence was found in a woman aged 25 to 45 with glioma. Some clones in this sample may be carry-over from other donors' samples. The source material was PBMCs, sampled from a glioma patient whose treatment included an IDH1 peptide vaccine. The CDR3 region has the DNA TGTGCCAGCAGCCAAGGACCTGGAGTTAATGGGCGCAATGAGCAGTTCTTC. It codes for CASSQGPGVNGRNEQFF.